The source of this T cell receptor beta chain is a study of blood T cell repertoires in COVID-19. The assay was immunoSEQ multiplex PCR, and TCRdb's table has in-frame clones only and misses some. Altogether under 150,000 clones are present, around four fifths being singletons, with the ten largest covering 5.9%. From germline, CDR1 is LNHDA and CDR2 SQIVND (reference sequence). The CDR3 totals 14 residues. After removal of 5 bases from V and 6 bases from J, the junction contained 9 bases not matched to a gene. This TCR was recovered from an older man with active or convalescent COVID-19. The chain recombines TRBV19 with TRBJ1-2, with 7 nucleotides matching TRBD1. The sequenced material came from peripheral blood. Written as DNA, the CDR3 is TGTGCCAGTAGTGCCAGACAGGGTGCGAATGGCTACACCTTC. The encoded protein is CASSARQGANGYTF.